A single sample gave rise to the 4 T cell receptor beta chains below, sequenced in a study of blood T cell repertoires in COVID-19. The repertoire was sequenced with immunoSEQ multiplex PCR; TCRdb's copy has only in-frame clones and lacks some. There are approximately 210,000 clones in the sample; around 90% occur only once, and about 1.7% lies in the top ten. Specimen: peripheral blood. Source of these receptors: a man in his 70s with acute or convalescent COVID-19.

The DNA of the CDR3 is TGTGCCAGCAGCCCCCGGGACTTAGCCAAAAACATTCAGTACTTC. This sequence encodes CASSPRDLAKNIQYF. V gene TRBV7-2 combines with J gene TRBJ2-4; D may be TRBD2 (6 bases). The CDR3 loop spans 15 amino acids. Trimming pared 5 bases from V and 0 bases from J, leaving 11 bases between. From germline, CDR1 is SGHTA and CDR2 FQGNSA. Drawing the rest from reference TRBV7-2 and TRBJ2-4, the complete variable domain is GAGVSQSPSNKVTEKGKDVELRCDPISGHTALYWYRQSLGQGLEFLIYFQGNSAPDKSGLPSDRFSAERTGGSVSTLTIQRTQQEDSAVYLCASSPRDLAKNIQYFGAGTRLSVL.

For the CDR3, the DNA is TGTGCCAGCAGTAGAAGCAGGGTTGTTGACTATGGCTACACCTTC. It encodes CASSRSRVVDYGYTF. The chain links TRBV6-4 to TRBJ1-2; possibly TRBD1 for D (5 bases). There are 15 residues in the CDR3. The V gene's germline CDR1 is MRHNA and CDR2 SNTAGT. The V gene lost 5 bases and the J gene lost 3 bases, with 16 bases spanning the gap.

The chain has TRBV18 and TRBJ2-7, with D possibly TRBD1 on 6 matching bases. The germline V gene encodes CDR1 KGHSH and CDR2 LQKENI. There are 14 residues in the CDR3. Trimming took 2 bases from V and 3 from J, leaving 11 bases between them. The CDR3 DNA reads as TGTGCCAGCTCACCATCCGGACAGCGCTACGAGCAGTACTTC. Translation: CASSPSGQRYEQYF.

V is TRBV6-5 and J is TRBJ1-4; 7 bases fit TRBD1. Germline loops: CDR1 MNHEY, CDR2 SVGAGI. This CDR3 contains 16 residues. Trimming cost V 2 bases and J 0 bases; bases outside gene matches: 3. The CDR3: CASSYGTASTNEKLFF. CDR3 in DNA: TGTGCCAGCAGTTACGGGACAGCTTCAACTAATGAAAAACTGTTTTTT.